This entry concerns a single T cell receptor (beta chain). Its antigen is still unknown. PCR used 60 Vbeta primers and 13 Jbeta primers. Assay: immunoSEQ multiplex PCR; the TCRdb copy retains only in-frame clones and omits some. The profile covers around 190,000 clones, with approximately 80% appearing a single time and less than 3.5% taken by the ten largest. The data derive from a study of cytomegalovirus exposure and HLA in healthy donors. The wider study: HLA-typed donors were the source of approximately 85 million unique TCRs, which an early data release held. The study, taken as a whole, reports: In a later analysis, donors in an Asian-associated ancestry cluster reportedly had fewer N-insertions in productive TCRs than the cohort mean. Later on, a genetic analysis was performed. It linked a missense variant in DCLRE1C with V- and J-gene trimming of TCR beta. TCR beta sequences numbering around 15,000 were associated with HLA alleles at 0.05 false discovery rate in a later analysis.

V dropped 2 bases and J dropped 7; count of bases not matched to a gene: 2. Germline V gives CDR1 KGHSH, CDR2 LQKENI. The CDR3 has 13 amino acids. Source material: PBMCs. This TCR came from a woman in her twenties or thirties in good health and CMV-seronegative. The genes are TRBV18 and TRBJ1-2; 9 positions agree with TRBD1. The CDR3 reads CASSPGTGTGYTF. The CDR3 DNA follows: TGTGCCAGCTCACCAGGGACAGGGACTGGCTACACCTTC.